The 29 T cell receptor beta chains given below trace back to one sample, sequenced in a study of T cell responses to AZD1222 COVID-19 vaccine. Profiled with immunoSEQ multiplex PCR; TCRdb holds only in-frame clones, not every one. Here the sample spans about 83,000 clones, 90% to 95% being singletons. Sequencing used peripheral blood, obtained on day 0 of MenACWY control vaccination. These receptors were obtained from an adult in good health.

The chain joins TRBV29-1 to TRBJ2-2; 7 nucleotides align to TRBD1. Germline assignment: CDR1 SQVTM and CDR2 ANQGSEA. The CDR3 has 14 amino acids. Unmatched junction bases numbered 8, after V lost 6 bases and J lost 4 bases. CDR3 coding DNA: TGCAGCGTCCGAGACAGGGTCGGCACCGGGGAGCTGTTTTTT. Translated: CSVRDRVGTGELFF.

CDR3 region: CASSGQGVVNEQFF. The DNA of the CDR3 is TGCGCCAGCTCTGGACAGGGGGTTGTAAATGAGCAGTTCTTC. The chain combines TRBV5-1 with TRBJ2-1, with 10 bases matching TRBD1. This CDR3 contains 14 residues. CDR1 and CDR2 (germline): SGHRS, YFSETQ. The junction had 8 bases not matched to a gene; V was cut back by 7 bases and J by 7 bases.

The chain employs TRBV27 and TRBJ1-1; no firm D call. This CDR3 contains 13 residues. Trimming left V 5 bases short and J 2 bases short, with 9 bases between. Germline-derived CDR1 and CDR2 are MNHEY and SMNVEV (reference sequence). The CDR3 is CASSVSINTEAFF. The CDR3 DNA reads TGTGCCAGCAGTGTCTCGATAAACACTGAAGCTTTCTTT.

The V gene is TRBV18, the J gene TRBJ1-1; D is uncertain. V lost 4 bases to trimming and J lost 0 bases, with 18 bases between them. Germline CDR1 KGHSH, CDR2 LQKENI. CDR3 length: 17 residues. The CDR3 sequence is CASSQLPLTSMNTEAFF. The CDR3 DNA follows: TGTGCCAGCTCACAACTACCACTGACATCGATGAACACTGAAGCTTTCTTT.

This clone was counted once. This chain uses TRBV30 with TRBJ2-7; D is undetermined. This CDR3 region has 14 residues. CDR1 is GTSNPN, CDR2 SVGIG, per germline (reference sequence). Deletions cut 0 bases from V and 8 bases from J, with 17 bases between. This CDR3 is CAWSVGPTGPQQYF. DNA for the CDR3: TGTGCCTGGAGTGTTGGCCCGACCGGACCTCAGCAGTACTTC.

This sequence joins TRBV10-3 and TRBJ1-6; a possible D gene is TRBD1 (5 bases). Germline V gene sequence: CDR1 ENHRY, CDR2 SYGVKD. This CDR3 comprises 15 residues. Trimming shortened V by 2 bases and J by 10 bases, and 15 bases separated the two germline ends. DNA of the CDR3: TGTGCCATCAGTGAGAGGGGATTATCAGGATCACCCCTCCACTTT. Protein: CAISERGLSGSPLHF.

The chain is built from TRBV5-1 and TRBJ2-5; 10 bases line up with TRBD2. This CDR3 region has 17 residues. In germline, CDR1 is SGHRS, CDR2 YFSETQ. After removal of 5 bases from V and 1 base from J, the junction contained 11 bases not matched to a gene. DNA of the CDR3: TGCGCCAGCAGGCTTGCGGCTAGCGGGAGTCCCCAAGAGACCCAGTACTTC. It codes for CASRLAASGSPQETQYF.

The chain uses TRBV30 and TRBJ1-1; 7 bases match TRBD1. Per the germline V gene, CDR1 is GTSNPN and CDR2 is SVGIG (reference sequence). Trimming removed 2 bases from V and 4 bases from J; junction bases left unmatched: 7. The CDR3 is made up of 14 amino acids. For the CDR3, the DNA is TGTGCCTGGAGTTCGGCAGGGGGGGCCACTGAAGCTTTCTTT. Translation gives CAWSSAGGATEAFF.

The chain carries TRBV6-5 and TRBJ2-7; 8 nucleotides match TRBD1. J gave up 7 bases and V 6 bases, and 8 bases lay outside the gene matches. The length of the CDR3 is 13 residues. The germline V gene encodes CDR1 MNHEY and CDR2 SVGAGI. The CDR3 spells CASRAQGAQEQYF. The CDR3 nucleotides are TGTGCCAGCAGAGCTCAGGGGGCTCAAGAGCAGTACTTC.

The chain has TRBV7-8 and TRBJ1-6, with a tentative D call TRBD1 (5 bases). Germline V gene lookup returns CDR1 SGHVS and CDR2 FQNEAQ. The CDR3 totals 15 residues. V lost 8 bases and J 10 bases, leaving 21 bases between the germline ends. The CDR3 nucleotides are TGTGCCAGCGTGCAGGGAACGGGAGAGGGGTCACCCCTCCACTTT. Translation gives CASVQGTGEGSPLHF.

In its sample, this clone was seen a few times. This chain links TRBV5-4 with TRBJ2-2, with no clear D. The CDR3 totals 14 residues. Germline CDR1 and CDR2: SGHNT and YYREEE (reference sequence). V dropped 4 bases and J dropped 5 bases, with 12 bases sitting between them. This chain's CDR3 is CASSPGVSTGELFF. CDR3 DNA sequence: TGTGCCAGCAGCCCTGGGGTCTCGACCGGGGAGCTGTTTTTT.

V is TRBV7-3 and J is TRBJ2-7, with 9 bases fitting TRBD2. The CDR3 runs to 16 residues. Germline V gene data show CDR1 as SGHTA and CDR2 as FQGTGA. Trimming cost V 3 bases and J 4 bases; bases outside gene matches: 10. The DNA of the CDR3 is TGTGCCAGCAGCTTTAGCCCCCGACTAGCGGAGTACGAGCAGTACTTC. This translates into CASSFSPRLAEYEQYF.

This clone showed up many times. The chain couples TRBV6-4 to TRBJ2-1; D might be TRBD1 (6 bases). CDR3 length equals 15 residues. Germline V gives CDR1 MRHNA, CDR2 SNTAGT. V was shortened by 3 bases and J by 1 base, with 10 bases between the two germline ends. CDR3: CASSEEGESYNEQFF. The DNA of the CDR3 is TGTGCCAGCAGTGAAGAGGGGGAGTCCTACAATGAGCAGTTCTTC.

The genes are TRBV27 and TRBJ1-2, with 10 bases matching TRBD1. The CDR3 extends over 14 amino acids. Trimming took 7 bases from V and 3 from J; bases not matched to a gene: 5. From germline, CDR1 is MNHEY and CDR2 SMNVEV (reference sequence). CDR3 sequence: CASTRDRGHYGYTF. The CDR3 bases are TGTGCCAGCACCCGGGACAGGGGCCACTATGGCTACACCTTC.

This clone has just one count. The rearrangement joins TRBV28 to TRBJ1-4; D remains ambiguous. Germline CDR1 reads MDHEN; CDR2 reads SYDVKM. Trimming stripped 5 bases from V and 0 bases from J, with 7 bases between. The CDR3 totals 14 residues. The CDR3 loop is CASSPFTTNEKLFF. CDR3 bases: TGTGCCAGCAGTCCATTTACAACTAATGAAAAACTGTTTTTT.

The chain combines TRBV10-3 with TRBJ1-1; 7 nucleotides agree with TRBD1. V was pared by 10 bases and J by 3 bases, with 11 bases of the junction left unmatched. The CDR3 length is 14 residues. CDR1 ENHRY and CDR2 SYGVKD come from the germline V gene. CDR3 residues: CATGQLSQDTEAFF. DNA for the CDR3: TGTGCCACGGGACAGCTCAGCCAGGACACTGAAGCTTTCTTT.

The chain has TRBV6-5 and TRBJ2-7; 7 bases are a match to TRBD1. Per germline, CDR1 MNHEY and CDR2 SVGAGI. Trimming removed 2 bases from V and 5 bases from J; junction bases left unmatched: 3. This CDR3 region has 13 residues. CDR3 bases: TGTGCCAGCAGTTACAGGGGGCTAGACGAGCAGTACTTC. It codes for CASSYRGLDEQYF.

V and J are TRBV7-9 and TRBJ1-6; D remains ambiguous. CDR3 size: 15 residues. The germline CDR1 and CDR2 sequences are SEHNR and FQNEAQ (reference sequence). Trimming took 5 bases from V and 5 from J, leaving 13 bases between them. The CDR3 reads CASSPDSTNNSPLHF. CDR3 DNA: TGTGCCAGCAGCCCTGATTCTACGAATAATTCACCCCTCCACTTT. The variable domain in full, with the rest retrieved from reference TRBV7-9 and TRBJ1-6, is DTGVSQNPRHKITKRGQNVTFRCDPISEHNRLYWYRQTLGQGPEFLTYFQNEAQLEKSRLLSDRFSAERPKGSFSTLEIQRTEQGDSAMYLCASSPDSTNNSPLHFGNGTRLTVT.

V and J are TRBV28 and TRBJ1-5; TRBD1 matches at 8 bases. V shed 5 bases and J 3 bases; nucleotides not matched to a gene: 9. There are 16 residues in the CDR3. CDR1 is MDHEN and CDR2 is SYDVKM in the germline V gene. The CDR3 DNA reads TGTGCCAGCAGTGGGACAGGTCTTTGGGTCAATCAGCCCCAGCATTTT. This encodes CASSGTGLWVNQPQHF.

V and J are TRBV3-1 (or the pseudogene TRBV3-2) and TRBJ2-5, with D uncertain. The CDR3 has 11 residues. CDR1 is LGHDT, CDR2 YNNKEL, per germline (reference sequence). Between the trimmed V and J ends, which lost 2 bases and 5 bases, there was a span of 3 bases. The CDR3 region is CASSQRETQYF. CDR3 DNA sequence: TGTGCCAGCAGCCAAAGGGAGACCCAGTACTTC.

The gene calls are TRBV5-1 and TRBJ2-1, with D possibly matching TRBD2 (6 bases). The germline CDR1 and CDR2 sequences are SGHRS and YFSETQ. CDR3 length: 15 residues. V lost 0 bases, J lost 10 bases, and 17 bases lay in between. The CDR3: CASSLGGSGLKEQFF. The CDR3 DNA sequence: TGCGCCAGCAGCTTGGGAGGTAGCGGTCTTAAGGAGCAGTTCTTC.

V usage is TRBV11-2 and J usage is TRBJ2-3; 11 nucleotides agree with TRBD1. CDR1 and CDR2 from the germline V gene are SGHAT and FQNNGV. Unmatched junction bases numbered 9, after V lost 5 bases and J lost 2 bases. This CDR3 spans 17 amino acids. The CDR3 sequence is CASSTGTGGLITDTQYF. The CDR3 DNA reads as TGTGCCAGCAGCACCGGGACAGGGGGGCTAATCACAGATACGCAGTATTTT. Using reference TRBV11-2 and TRBJ2-3 for the parts outside the CDR3, the full variable domain is EAGVAQSPRYKIIEKRQSVAFWCNPISGHATLYWYQQILGQGPKLLIQFQNNGVVDDSQLPKDRFSAERLKGVDSTLKIQPAKLEDSAVYLCASSTGTGGLITDTQYFGPGTRLTVL.

The chain joins TRBV19 to TRBJ2-2, with D maybe TRBD1 (6 bases). CDR3 size: 19 residues. In germline, CDR1 is LNHDA, CDR2 SQIVND (reference sequence). V was trimmed by 4 bases and J by 0 bases, leaving 21 bases between them. CDR3 sequence: CASSKGTGRFRANTGELFF. CDR3 nucleotide sequence: TGTGCCAGTAGTAAGGGAACAGGGCGGTTTCGTGCGAACACCGGGGAGCTGTTTTTT.

The chain has TRBV28 and TRBJ1-6; weak D call: TRBD1 (6 bases). This CDR3 is 14 amino acids long. Between the trimmed V and J ends, which lost 8 bases and 9 bases, there was a span of 17 bases. Germline CDR1 MDHEN, CDR2 SYDVKM. The CDR3, as DNA: TGTGCCAGCTACCTAATGGGGGCGGGTTCACCCCTCCACTTT. This encodes CASYLMGAGSPLHF.

This sequence joins TRBV9 and TRBJ1-6, with 7 bases aligning to TRBD1. Trimming removed 4 bases from V and 12 bases from J; junction bases left unmatched: 10. The CDR3 consists of 14 residues. Germline V gene sequence: CDR1 SGDLS, CDR2 YYNGEE. As DNA, the CDR3 is TGTGCCAGCAGCCAGCAGGGGACAGTTTTACCCCTCCACTTT. Translated, it gives CASSQQGTVLPLHF.

The genes are TRBV2 and TRBJ1-6; D unclear. Trimming removed 4 bases from V and 9 bases from J, with 13 bases in between. Per the germline V gene, CDR1 is SNHLY and CDR2 is FYNNEI. This CDR3 contains 14 residues. CDR3 sequence reads: CASSGGGSGSPLHF. The CDR3 DNA follows: TGTGCCAGCAGTGGGGGAGGGTCAGGTTCACCCCTCCACTTT.

The chain uses TRBV4-3 and TRBJ1-5, with D possibly matching TRBD1 (5 bases). The V end was cut by 0 bases, the J end by 1 base, with 13 bases between. Per the germline V gene, CDR1 is LGHNA and CDR2 is YSLEER. The CDR3 consists of 17 residues. CDR3 sequence reads: CASSQDLGGISNQPQHF. In DNA form, the CDR3 reads TGCGCCAGCAGCCAAGATCTGGGGGGGATAAGCAATCAGCCCCAGCATTTT.

The chain has TRBV28 and TRBJ2-2; perhaps D is TRBD1 or TRBD2 (6 bases each). Trimming removed 10 bases at V and 5 bases at J, with 14 bases between. Germline V gene data show CDR1 as MDHEN and CDR2 as SYDVKM. The CDR3 is made up of 13 amino acids. As DNA, the CDR3 is TGTGCCACCCGTAGGGGGGATACCGGGGAGCTGTTTTTT. Protein: CATRRGDTGELFF. The variable domain in full, completed from reference TRBV28 and TRBJ2-2, reads DVKVTQSSRYLVKRTGEKVFLECVQDMDHENMFWYRQDPGLGLRLIYFSYDVKMKEKGDIPEGYSVSREKKERFSLILESASTNQTSMYLCATRRGDTGELFFGEGSRLTVL.

The chain has TRBV6-5 and TRBJ2-3; 7 nucleotides align to TRBD1. This CDR3 is 15 amino acids long. The ends lost 11 bases at V and 2 bases at J; junction bases unmatched: 13. The germline CDR1 and CDR2 sequences are MNHEY and SVGAGI. This chain's CDR3 is CAVRRKGATTDTQYF. CDR3 bases: TGTGCCGTCCGCCGGAAGGGGGCGACCACAGATACGCAGTATTTT.